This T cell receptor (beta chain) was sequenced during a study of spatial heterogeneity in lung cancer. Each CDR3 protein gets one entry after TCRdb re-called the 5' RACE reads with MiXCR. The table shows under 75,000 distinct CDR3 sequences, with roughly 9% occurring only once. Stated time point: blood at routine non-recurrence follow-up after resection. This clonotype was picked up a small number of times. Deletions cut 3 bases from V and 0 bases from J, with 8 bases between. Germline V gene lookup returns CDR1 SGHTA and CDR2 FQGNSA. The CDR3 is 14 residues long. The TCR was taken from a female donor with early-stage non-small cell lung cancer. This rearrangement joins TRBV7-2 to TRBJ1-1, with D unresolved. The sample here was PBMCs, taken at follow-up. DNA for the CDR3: TGTGCCAGCAGCTTGCGGGCAATGAACACTGAAGCTTTCTTT. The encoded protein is CASSLRAMNTEAFF.